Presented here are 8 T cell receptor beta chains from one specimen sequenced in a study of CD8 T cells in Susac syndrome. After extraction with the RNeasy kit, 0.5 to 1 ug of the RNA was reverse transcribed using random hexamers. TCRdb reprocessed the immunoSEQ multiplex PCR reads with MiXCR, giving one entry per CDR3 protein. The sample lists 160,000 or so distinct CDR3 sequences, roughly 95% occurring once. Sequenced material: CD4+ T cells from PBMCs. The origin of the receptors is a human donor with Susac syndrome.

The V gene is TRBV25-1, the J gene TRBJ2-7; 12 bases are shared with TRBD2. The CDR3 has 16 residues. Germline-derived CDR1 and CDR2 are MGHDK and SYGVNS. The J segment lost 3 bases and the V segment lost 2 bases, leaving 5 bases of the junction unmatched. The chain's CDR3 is CASSEPGLAGSYEQYF. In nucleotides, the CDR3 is TGTGCCAGCAGTGAACCCGGACTAGCGGGGAGCTACGAGCAGTACTTC.

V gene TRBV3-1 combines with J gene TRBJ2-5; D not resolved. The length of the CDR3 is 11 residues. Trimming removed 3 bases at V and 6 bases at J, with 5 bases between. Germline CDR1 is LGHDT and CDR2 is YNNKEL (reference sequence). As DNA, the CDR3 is TGTGCCAGCAGCCATCAAAAGACCCAGTACTTC. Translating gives CASSHQKTQYF.

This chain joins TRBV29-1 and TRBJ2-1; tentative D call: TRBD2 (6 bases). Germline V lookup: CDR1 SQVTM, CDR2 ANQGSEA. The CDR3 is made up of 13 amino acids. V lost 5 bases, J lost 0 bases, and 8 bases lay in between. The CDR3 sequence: CSVYGSSYNEQFF. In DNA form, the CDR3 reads TGCAGCGTTTACGGGAGCTCCTACAATGAGCAGTTCTTC.

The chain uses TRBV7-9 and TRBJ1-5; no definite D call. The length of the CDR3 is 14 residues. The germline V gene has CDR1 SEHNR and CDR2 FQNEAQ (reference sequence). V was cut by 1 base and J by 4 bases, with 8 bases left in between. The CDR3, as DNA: TGTGCCAGCAGCTTAGACACCAAAAATCAGCCCCAGCATTTT. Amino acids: CASSLDTKNQPQHF. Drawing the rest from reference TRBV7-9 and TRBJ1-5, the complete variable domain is DTGVSQNPRHKITKRGQNVTFRCDPISEHNRLYWYRQTLGQGPEFLTYFQNEAQLEKSRLLSDRFSAERPKGSFSTLEIQRTEQGDSAMYLCASSLDTKNQPQHFGDGTRLSIL.

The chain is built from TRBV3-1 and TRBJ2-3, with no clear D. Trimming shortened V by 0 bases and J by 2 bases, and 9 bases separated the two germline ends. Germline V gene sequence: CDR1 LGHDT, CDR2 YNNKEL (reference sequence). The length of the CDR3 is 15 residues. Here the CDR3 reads CASSQDLGVTDTQYF. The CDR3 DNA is TGTGCCAGCAGCCAAGATCTTGGGGTCACAGATACGCAGTATTTT.

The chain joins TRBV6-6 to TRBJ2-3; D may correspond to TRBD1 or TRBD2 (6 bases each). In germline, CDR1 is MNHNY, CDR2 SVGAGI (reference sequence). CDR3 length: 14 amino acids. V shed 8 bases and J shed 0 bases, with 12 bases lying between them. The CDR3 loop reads CASARGGSTDTQYF. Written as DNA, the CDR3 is TGTGCCAGCGCGCGAGGGGGGAGCACAGATACGCAGTATTTT.

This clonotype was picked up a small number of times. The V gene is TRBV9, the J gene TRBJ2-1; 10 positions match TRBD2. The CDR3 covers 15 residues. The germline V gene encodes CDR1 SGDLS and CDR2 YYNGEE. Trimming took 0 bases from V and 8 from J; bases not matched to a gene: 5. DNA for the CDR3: TGTGCCAGCAGCGTAGGCAGCGGGGGGGCCCATGAGCAGTTCTTC. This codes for CASSVGSGGAHEQFF. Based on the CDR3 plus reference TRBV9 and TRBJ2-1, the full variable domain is DSGVTQTPKHLITATGQRVTLRCSPRSGDLSVYWYQQSLDQGLQFLIQYYNGEERAKGNILERFSAQQFPDLHSELNLSSLELGDSALYFCASSVGSGGAHEQFFGPGTRLTVL.

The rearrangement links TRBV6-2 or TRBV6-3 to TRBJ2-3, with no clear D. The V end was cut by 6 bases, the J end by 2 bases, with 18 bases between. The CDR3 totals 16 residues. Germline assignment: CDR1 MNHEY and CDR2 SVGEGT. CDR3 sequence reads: CASSNPRAQITDTQYF. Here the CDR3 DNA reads TGTGCCAGCAGCAACCCCCGGGCCCAAATCACAGATACGCAGTATTTT.